This record covers a single T cell receptor (beta chain). No antigen is known for it. The CDR3 sequence is 15 residues long. Germline V gene data show CDR1 as MNHEY and CDR2 as SMNVEV (reference sequence). V lost 2 bases to trimming and J lost 6 bases; unmatched junction nucleotides: 5. Time point indicated: blood from clinic visit 5 months post-surgery; TSC patient then seizure free. Patients received at least one anti-epileptic drug before surgery. The sample comes from a study of brain T cells in children with intractable seizures. Notes on the study in general: Viral specificity was inferred only from CDR3 similarity; HCMV serostatus was unknown.

Here immunoSEQ multiplex PCR was the method, and the copy in TCRdb shows in-frame clones only, minus some. The data hold 340,000 or so clones, with approximately 93% observed a single time. This clonotype originated in a boy under two years old with tuberous sclerosis and intractable seizures. The chain uses TRBV27 and TRBJ2-3; 10 nucleotides line up with TRBD2. The sample in question was peripheral blood, obtained 4 to 6 months after surgery. The CDR3 region has the DNA TGTGCCAGCAGTTTAAGGGGACTAGCGTGGGATACGCAGTATTTT. This encodes CASSLRGLAWDTQYF.